Listed below are T cell receptor beta chains from one sample, sequenced in a study of metastatic and nonmetastatic thyroid tumors. TCRdb re-analyzed the PCR reads through MiXCR. The sample lists 21,000 or so clones, over 25% occurring once. Sequences were obtained from tumor tissue. The source is a male donor with papillary thyroid cancer or a benign thyroid nodule (not recorded which). Some clones in this sample may be carry-over from other donors' samples. Each CDR3 is given with its conserved first and last residue. The D gene is left open where the match is weak. Some rows have no size entry. The others give once, few or many, or a class for an expanded clone.

few	TRBV6-1	NA	TRBJ1-5	TGTGCCAGCAGTGAAAGTCAGCCCCAGCATTTT	CASSESQPQHF
NA	TRBV10-2	NA	TRBJ1-1	TGCGCCAGCAGTCAAACGGCAGACGGAATGAACGCCTTCTTT	CASSQTADGMNAFF
few	TRBV27	NA	TRBJ2-1	TGTGCCAGCAGTTCTTCACCCGGGGCGTACAATGAGCAGTTCTTC	CASSSSPGAYNEQFF
few	TRBV27	NA	TRBJ1-1	TGTGCCAGCAGGGTGGAGGCCTCGAACACTGAAGCTTTCTTT	CASRVEASNTEAFF
NA	TRBV6-6	TRBD1	TRBJ2-3	TGTGCCAGCAGTTACTTTCGTGGGACAGGGGGCACAGATACGCAGTATTTT	CASSYFRGTGGTDTQYF
few	TRBV10-1	TRBD1	TRBJ1-1	TGCGCCAGCAGTGAGTCCGGGACAGACGAAGCTTTCTTT	CASSESGTDEAFF
NA	TRBV6-1	TRBD1	TRBJ2-1	TGTGCCAGCAGTTCAGGGGGCAAGCAGGAGCAGTTCTTC	CASSSGGKQEQFF
NA	TRBV6-2/TRBV6-3	NA	TRBJ2-2	TGTGCCAGCTCAAACTCCTTACGAGGGCCCTACACCGGGGAGCTGTTTTTT	CASSNSLRGPYTGELFF
NA	TRBV9	NA	TRBJ2-5	TGTGCCAGCAGCGTTGAGGTTGGGAGGACCCAGTACTTC	CASSVEVGRTQYF
few	TRBV6-1	NA	TRBJ1-4	TGTGCCAGCAGAGTGGGGAACAGCGGGGGTGAAAAACTGTTTTTT	CASRVGNSGGEKLFF
few	TRBV28	NA	TRBJ2-7	TGTGCCAGCAGTTGGGATGGACGGATCTCCTACGAGCAGTACTTC	CASSWDGRISYEQYF
few	TRBV6-5	NA	TRBJ1-2	TGTGCCAGCATTTACAGGGACGTCTATGGCTACACCTTC	CASIYRDVYGYTF
NA	TRBV11-2	TRBD1	TRBJ2-7	TGCGCCAGCAGCTCACAGGGGGTGTACTCCTACGAGCAGTACTTC	CASSSQGVYSYEQYF
NA	TRBV20-1	NA	TRBJ1-2	TGCAGTGCTCACACAGCAGGACAAGCTAACTATGGCTACACCTTC	CSAHTAGQANYGYTF
NA	TRBV2	NA	TRBJ2-3	TGTGCCAGCAGTGCGAGTGAGGGGGGTACGCAGTATTTT	CASSASEGGTQYF
NA	TRBV28	NA	TRBJ2-7	TGTGCCAGCAGTTTCGACAGCTCCTACGATCAGTACTTC	CASSFDSSYDQYF
NA	TRBV6-1	NA	TRBJ1-5	TGTGCCAGCAGCCGGGGGACAAATCAGCCCCAGCATTTT	CASSRGTNQPQHF
medium-sized	TRBV6-1	TRBD1	TRBJ1-2	TGTGCCAGCAGTGAAGCGGAAGGGACAGGGGGCGGAGGTGGCTACACCTTC	CASSEAEGTGGGGGYTF
few	TRBV19	TRBD1	TRBJ1-3	TGTGCCAGTAAGGGCCGGGACAGGGGGCTTAACACCATATATTTT	CASKGRDRGLNTIYF
NA	TRBV30	NA	TRBJ1-6	TGTGCCTGGAGTCGGCGGCCTAATTCACCCCTCCACTTT	CAWSRRPNSPLHF
once	TRBV20-1	NA	TRBJ2-1	TGCAGTGCTAGGGGACTCGAGCAGTTCTTC	CSARGLEQFF
NA	TRBV5-8	TRBD1	TRBJ1-3	TGTGCCAGCAGCTTAGGGACAGACTCTGGAAACACCATATATTTT	CASSLGTDSGNTIYF
many	TRBV7-9	NA	TRBJ1-4	TGTGCCAGCAGCTTATCAGGGGTTGATGAAAAACTGTTTTTT	CASSLSGVDEKLFF
NA	TRBV15	NA	TRBJ2-4	TGTGCCACCAGCAGAGATAGGGGTTTGGCCAAAAACATTCAGTACTTC	CATSRDRGLAKNIQYF
few	TRBV6-1	NA	TRBJ1-2	TGTGCCAGCAGAGCCGGGGGCGAACTTCCTAACTATGGCTACACCTTC	CASRAGGELPNYGYTF
NA	TRBV5-1	NA	TRBJ2-7	TGCGCCAGCAGCTTGGTGGTCGGTGCGAGTACCTACGAGCAGTACTTC	CASSLVVGASTYEQYF
medium-sized	TRBV7-8	NA	TRBJ2-7	TGTGCCAGCAGCTTAACTGGGGGAGAGGAGCAGTACTTC	CASSLTGGEEQYF
once	TRBV7-3	TRBD1	TRBJ1-3	TGTGCCAGCACCACCCTAGGTGCCAGGGGGGATGGAAACACCATATATTTT	CASTTLGARGDGNTIYF
NA	TRBV6-1	TRBD1	TRBJ2-7	TGTGCCACAAGACAGGGGTCGGACTACGAGCAGTACTTC	CATRQGSDYEQYF
few	TRBV5-6	NA	TRBJ1-1	TGTGCCAGCATCTTTGGTTTGAACACTGAAGCTTTCTTT	CASIFGLNTEAFF
few	TRBV18	NA	TRBJ1-2	TGTGCCAGCTCACCCGACGGTAACTATGGCTACACCTTC	CASSPDGNYGYTF
many	TRBV28	NA	TRBJ2-3	TGTGCCAGCAGTGCCCCTGACCGGGCAGATACGCAGTATTTT	CASSAPDRADTQYF
NA	TRBV6-2/TRBV6-3	TRBD2	TRBJ2-1	TGTGCCAGCAGTTACTCGAGCGGGTCTAGCGGGGGGGTAAATGAGCAGTTCTTC	CASSYSSGSSGGVNEQFF
NA	TRBV9	TRBD2	TRBJ2-7	TGTGCCAGCAGCGTAGACGGTAGGGGCCTAGCGGGGGCCTACGAGCAGTACTTC	CASSVDGRGLAGAYEQYF
NA	TRBV4-1	NA	TRBJ1-1	TGCGCCAGCACCCCTGGGGGGCTGAACACTGAAGCTTTCTTT	CASTPGGLNTEAFF
few	TRBV12-3/TRBV12-4	NA	TRBJ1-5	TGTGCCAGCAGTAGGGACGGCCCCTTCCAGCCCCAGCATTTT	CASSRDGPFQPQHF
NA	TRBV3-1	TRBD1	TRBJ1-2	TGTGCCAGCAGCCCGACAGGGGCGGATGGCTACACCTTC	CASSPTGADGYTF
NA	TRBV18	NA	TRBJ2-7	TGTGCCAGCTCACCAGACCAGCTGGGGGGTTACGAGCAGTACTTC	CASSPDQLGGYEQYF
NA	TRBV11-1	TRBD1	TRBJ2-3	TGTGCCCGCAGCCCCGGACAGGGGTACACAGATACGCAGTATTTT	CARSPGQGYTDTQYF
NA	TRBV6-5	NA	TRBJ1-3	TGTGCCAGCATCTCCCCGGTCGGGGGAAACACCATATATTTT	CASISPVGGNTIYF
many	TRBV28	TRBD2	TRBJ2-3	TGTGCCAGCAGTTTACCTAGCGGGAGCACAGATACGCAGTATTTT	CASSLPSGSTDTQYF
NA	TRBV20-1	NA	TRBJ2-6	TGCAGTGCTAGTCCGGGCCTCATCAGGGGGGCCAACGTCCTGACTTTC	CSASPGLIRGANVLTF
NA	TRBV2	TRBD1	TRBJ1-1	TGTGCCAGCAGTGAAGCTGGCCCCGGGACAGGGTTGAAAGCTTTCTTT	CASSEAGPGTGLKAFF
many	TRBV10-1	TRBD1	TRBJ1-1	TGCGCCAGCAGTGATCATGGAGTACCGACAGGGGGCGGCACTGAAGCTTTCTTT	CASSDHGVPTGGGTEAFF